This passage covers 27 T cell receptor beta chains from one sample sequenced in a study of cytomegalovirus exposure and HLA in healthy donors (dated by TCRdb to 2017 to 2019). Libraries were constructed by the immunoSEQ multiplex PCR assay. A mixture of 60 forward primers for TCR Vbeta segments and 13 reverse primers for TCR Jbeta segments was used in the multiplex PCR. TCRdb carries this immuneACCESS record with in-frame sequences only. Its versions omit some clonotypes, under half of them owing to an unresolved V gene in the studies checked, with the rest unexplained. The table for this sample lists about 140,000 clones; 60% to 75% of them were counted only once. The top ten hold under 2% of the sample. Sequencing was done on a sample of PBMCs. The receptor source for this set is a human donor in good health.

The CDR3: CASSEGDYEQYF. The CDR3 nucleotides read TGTGCCAGCAGTGAAGGGGACTACGAGCAGTACTTC. V is TRBV6-1 and J is TRBJ2-5; D is undetermined. The DNA end lines up better with TRBJ2-7; the J call may be wrong. The V gene's germline CDR1 is MNHNS and CDR2 SASEGT. The CDR3 spans 12 residues.

The chain carries TRBV2 and TRBJ2-7, with D tentatively TRBD1 (6 bases). This CDR3 spans 15 amino acids. Trimming cost V 5 bases and J 0 bases, with 14 bases left between them. Germline V gene data show CDR1 as SNHLY and CDR2 as FYNNEI. This CDR3 is CASSQGTLSSYEQYF. In nucleotides, the CDR3 is TGTGCCAGCAGTCAGGGGACATTGAGCTCCTACGAGCAGTACTTC.

This clone was seen a handful of times. V and J are TRBV19 and TRBJ1-3; weak D call: TRBD1 (5 bases). The V end lost 5 bases, the J end lost 4 bases, and 12 bases lay between the germline ends. There are 14 residues in the CDR3. Germline CDR1 and CDR2: LNHDA and SQIVND (reference sequence). CDR3 amino acids: CASSEGAVGNTIYF. The CDR3 nucleotides are TGTGCCAGTAGTGAAGGGGCGGTGGGAAACACCATATATTTT.

V and J are TRBV5-6 and TRBJ2-7; TRBD2 matches at 8 bases. CDR3 size: 13 residues. The V segment lost 3 bases and the J segment 2 bases; nucleotides outside the gene matches: 1. Per the germline V gene, CDR1 is SGHDT and CDR2 is YYEEEE. CDR3 in amino acids: CASSYGRAYEQYF. The CDR3 nucleotides read TGTGCCAGCAGCTACGGGAGGGCCTACGAGCAGTACTTC.

The J gene is TRBJ1-2, the V gene TRBV6-1; the D is unclear. The length of the CDR3 is 15 residues. Germline values: CDR1 MNHNS, CDR2 SASEGT. The V and J ends lost 1 base and 5 bases respectively, with 14 bases between them. CDR3 DNA sequence: TGTGCCAGCAGTGAAGAACTAGGAGGAGTTTATGGCTACACCTTC. Translated, it gives CASSEELGGVYGYTF.

This clone was seen more than once but under ten times. This sequence joins TRBV9 and TRBJ1-1, with TRBD1 identical over 8 bases. The germline V gene encodes CDR1 SGDLS and CDR2 YYNGEE. V was clipped by 0 bases and J by 1 base; unmatched bases: 5. This CDR3 has 16 amino acids. CDR3 residues: CASSVAGGNWNTEAFF. The CDR3 DNA follows: TGTGCCAGCAGCGTAGCAGGGGGCAATTGGAACACTGAAGCTTTCTTT.

The chain links TRBV6-6 to TRBJ2-7; 9 bases align to TRBD1. This CDR3 has 15 amino acids. The V gene end was trimmed by 0 bases and the J gene end by 4 bases; junction bases not matched to a gene: 4. Germline loops: CDR1 MNHNY, CDR2 SVGAGI (reference sequence). CDR3 amino acids: CASSYSIGQGYEQYF. The CDR3 nucleotides are TGTGCCAGCAGTTACTCTATAGGACAGGGGTACGAGCAGTACTTC.

This clone was recorded a few times. The DNA for the CDR3 is TGTGCCAGCAGGATAACTAGCGGAGCCTACGAGCAGTACTTC. Its protein is CASRITSGAYEQYF. The chain couples TRBV6-1 to TRBJ2-7; 8 bases are a match to TRBD2. The CDR3 is 14 amino acids. V dropped 6 bases and J dropped 2; count of bases not matched to a gene: 6. Germline V gene lookup returns CDR1 MNHNS and CDR2 SASEGT.

The V and J genes are TRBV27 and TRBJ2-5, with TRBD2 identical over 10 bases. Trimming took 4 bases from V and 0 from J; bases not matched to a gene: 8. Germline V gives CDR1 MNHEY, CDR2 SMNVEV (reference sequence). This CDR3 comprises 17 residues. The CDR3 nucleotides read TGTGCCAGCAGTTCCTGGACTAGCGGACCGTACCAAGAGACCCAGTACTTC. Protein sequence: CASSSWTSGPYQETQYF.

The chain joins TRBV9 to TRBJ2-7, with 10 bases lining up with TRBD1. CDR1 is SGDLS, CDR2 YYNGEE, per germline. There are 15 residues in the CDR3. J lost 2 bases, V lost 5 bases, and 7 bases had no gene match. DNA for the CDR3: TGTGCCAGCAGTGAAGGACAGGGGGTGACCTACGAGCAGTACTTC. Protein: CASSEGQGVTYEQYF.

The CDR3 reads CASSPVRGLSSYEQYF. CDR3 nucleotides: TGTGCCAGCAGTCCCGTGAGGGGGCTGAGCTCCTACGAGCAGTACTTC. The rearrangement links TRBV27 to TRBJ2-7, with 7 bases matching TRBD1. In germline, CDR1 is MNHEY, CDR2 SMNVEV (reference sequence). This CDR3 spans 16 amino acids. V dropped 5 bases and J dropped 0; count of bases not matched to a gene: 10.

The rearrangement uses TRBV11-1 and TRBJ2-3; 8 bases map to TRBD2. This CDR3 has 17 residues. The junction had 12 bases not matched to a gene; V was cut back by 5 bases and J by 2 bases. Germline lookup yields CDR1 SGHAT and CDR2 FQDESV (reference sequence). This CDR3 is CASSPLVAGGLTDTQYF. DNA for the CDR3: TGTGCCAGCAGCCCCCTTGTCGCGGGAGGCCTCACAGATACGCAGTATTTT.

V and J are TRBV4-1 and TRBJ2-7; 12 positions match TRBD2. Per the germline V gene, CDR1 is MGHRA and CDR2 is YSYEKL. The CDR3 is 15 amino acids. V trimming: 3 bases; J trimming: 5 bases; junction bases outside the gene matches: 5. CDR3 in DNA: TGCGCCAGCAGCCATAGGACTAGCGGGATGGACGAGCAGTACTTC. This encodes CASSHRTSGMDEQYF.

The chain links TRBV28 to TRBJ2-1; D may be TRBD2 (7 bases). Germline CDR1 reads MDHEN; CDR2 reads SYDVKM. This CDR3 has 17 residues. V was shortened by 5 bases and J by 8 bases, with 25 bases between the two germline ends. CDR3 region: CASSPRGGTHGGYEQFF. The CDR3 DNA sequence: TGTGCCAGCAGTCCTAGGGGGGGGACCCACGGGGGGTATGAGCAGTTCTTC.

The chain employs TRBV5-4 and TRBJ2-3; TRBD2 aligns across 10 bases. Looked up from germline, CDR1 is SGHNT and CDR2 is YYREEE (reference sequence). The junction had 10 bases not matched to a gene; V was cut back by 1 base and J by 2 bases. The CDR3 loop spans 18 amino acids. CDR3 loop: CASSLYGGLATNTDTQYF. In nucleotides, the CDR3 is TGTGCCAGCAGCTTGTATGGGGGACTAGCGACCAACACAGATACGCAGTATTTT.

This clone appeared a single time. This sequence joins TRBV2 and TRBJ1-2, with 9 bases lining up with TRBD1. Per the germline V gene, CDR1 is SNHLY and CDR2 is FYNNEI. The CDR3 spans 19 residues. The junction had 21 bases not matched to a gene; V was cut back by 6 bases and J by 4 bases. The CDR3 loop is CASRAPSGDRAFGSYGYTF. CDR3 DNA: TGTGCCAGCAGAGCTCCGTCTGGGGACAGGGCCTTCGGTAGCTATGGCTACACCTTC.

This clone has just a few counts. The J gene is TRBJ2-3, the V gene TRBV19, with 7 bases that match TRBD1. The CDR3 has 17 residues. V dropped 3 bases and J dropped 5; count of bases not matched to a gene: 14. Per the germline V gene, CDR1 is LNHDA and CDR2 is SQIVND (reference sequence). For the CDR3, the DNA is TGTGCCAGTAGTATTTTCCCCAGACAGGGAGCTGGAGATACGCAGTATTTT. It is translated as CASSIFPRQGAGDTQYF.

This sequence joins TRBV7-3 and TRBJ2-5; a weak D match, TRBD2 (5 bases). Trimming took 2 bases from V and 7 from J, leaving 14 bases between them. The CDR3 runs 14 residues. Germline assignment: CDR1 SGHTA and CDR2 FQGTGA. This CDR3 reads CASSLSNSGGTQYF. CDR3 in DNA: TGTGCCAGCAGCTTATCGAATAGTGGAGGGACCCAGTACTTC. Together with reference TRBV7-3 and TRBJ2-5, the CDR3 gives the full variable domain: GAGVSQTPSNKVTEKGKYVELRCDPISGHTALYWYRQSLGQGPEFLIYFQGTGAADDSGLPNDRFFAVRPEGSVSTLKIQRTERGDSAVYLCASSLSNSGGTQYFGPGTRLLVL.

The chain employs TRBV19 and TRBJ2-1; 8 nucleotides line up with TRBD1. The ends lost 5 bases at V and 6 bases at J; junction bases unmatched: 6. This CDR3 is built from 14 residues. The germline V gene encodes CDR1 LNHDA and CDR2 SQIVND (reference sequence). The chain's CDR3 is CASSWQGAGNEQFF. In DNA, the CDR3 is TGTGCCAGTAGTTGGCAGGGGGCTGGCAATGAGCAGTTCTTC. Based on the CDR3 plus reference TRBV19 and TRBJ2-1, the full variable domain is DGGITQSPKYLFRKEGQNVTLSCEQNLNHDAMYWYRQDPGQGLRLIYYSQIVNDFQKGDIAEGYSVSREKKESFPLTVTSAQKNPTAFYLCASSWQGAGNEQFFGPGTRLTVL.

This clone occurred a few times. The rearrangement uses TRBV7-8 and TRBJ2-7; tentative D call: TRBD1 (5 bases). The CDR3 is made up of 15 amino acids. The V end lost 2 bases, the J end lost 4 bases, and 15 bases lay between the germline ends. Germline V gene data show CDR1 as SGHVS and CDR2 as FQNEAQ. The CDR3 coding sequence is TGTGCCAGCAGCTTACGCCAGGGCCTGGGGTACGAGCAGTACTTC. Amino acids: CASSLRQGLGYEQYF.

This clone has more than one count but fewer than ten. The J gene is TRBJ2-7, the V gene TRBV6-1, with 7 bases aligning to TRBD1. V dropped 6 bases and J dropped 5; count of bases not matched to a gene: 7. CDR1 and CDR2 (germline): MNHNS, SASEGT. The CDR3 is 13 residues long. CDR3 sequence: CASSPGGFDEQYF. In DNA form, the CDR3 reads TGTGCCAGCAGCCCAGGGGGTTTCGACGAGCAGTACTTC.

This chain joins TRBV18 and TRBJ2-1; D is unresolved. V was trimmed by 0 bases and J by 5 bases, leaving 14 bases between them. Germline CDR1 is KGHSH and CDR2 is LQKENI. The CDR3 loop spans 16 amino acids. The CDR3: CASSPPALSANNEQFF. The CDR3 nucleotides read TGTGCCAGCTCACCACCGGCACTAAGTGCTAACAATGAGCAGTTCTTC.

The V and J genes are TRBV6-5 and TRBJ2-5; the D gene is possibly TRBD2 (5 bases). V lost 2 bases and J lost 5, with 12 bases in between. This CDR3 has 14 amino acids. Germline V CDR1 and CDR2: MNHEY, SVGAGI. The CDR3, as DNA: TGTGCCAGCAGTTACGCCGGACCGGGGGAGACCCAGTACTTC. Its translation: CASSYAGPGETQYF.

This clone was counted only a few times. V is TRBV4-1 and J is TRBJ2-2; 11 nucleotides match TRBD2. The length of the CDR3 is 19 residues. J gave up 0 bases and V 2 bases, and 8 bases lay outside the gene matches. The germline V gene has CDR1 MGHRA and CDR2 YSYEKL. CDR3 sequence reads: CASSQSGLAVSTNTGELFF. The DNA of the CDR3 is TGCGCCAGCAGCCAATCGGGACTAGCGGTATCTACGAACACCGGGGAGCTGTTTTTT.

This clone was detected a few times. V and J are TRBV29-1 and TRBJ2-7; 12 positions agree with TRBD2. Germline loops: CDR1 SQVTM, CDR2 ANQGSEA. Losses at the gene ends were 7 bases for V and 2 bases for J; bases not matched to a gene: 15. The CDR3 consists of 17 residues. The CDR3 DNA is TGCAGCGGCATACTCCCGACTAGCGGGAGCGAAACCTACGAGCAGTACTTC. Translated, it gives CSGILPTSGSETYEQYF.

The chain uses TRBV9 and TRBJ1-2; TRBD1 aligns across 11 bases. The germline V gene has CDR1 SGDLS and CDR2 YYNGEE. The CDR3 spans 17 residues. Trimming removed 4 bases from V and 4 bases from J; junction bases left unmatched: 12. CDR3 sequence: CASSLGDRGFLGYGYTF. DNA of the CDR3: TGTGCCAGCAGCTTGGGGGACAGGGGGTTCTTGGGCTATGGCTACACCTTC.

This clone has only a few counts. The gene calls are TRBV18 and TRBJ2-2; no clear D. The CDR3 is made up of 15 amino acids. Germline loops: CDR1 KGHSH, CDR2 LQKENI. V shed 2 bases and J shed 0 bases, with 7 bases lying between them. The CDR3 sequence is CASSPSGPNTGELFF. The CDR3 DNA reads TGTGCCAGCTCACCATCAGGCCCGAACACCGGGGAGCTGTTTTTT.